The 14 T cell receptor beta chains in this list originate from one sample, sequenced in a study of blood T cells in healthy people across ages. Alongside a J-beta primer mix, a sample-barcoded 5' primer served in a second PCR lasting about 7 to 12 cycles. TCRdb itself ran the 5' RACE reads through MiXCR, one entry per CDR3 protein. The sample has roughly 800,000 distinct CDR3 sequences, roughly 24% seen once. These sequences were also reported in another study, on T cells of mothers and their children.

Sequencing was carried out using blood. Receptor source: a boy aged 5-17 years in good health.

The chain is built from TRBV7-9 and TRBJ1-2; the D gene is possibly TRBD1 (5 bases). V shed 0 bases and J shed 4 bases, with 12 bases lying between them. CDR1 is SEHNR and CDR2 is FQNEAQ in the germline V gene (reference sequence). The CDR3 has 15 amino acids. The CDR3 DNA reads TGTGCCAGCAGCTTAGCGGTGCCTGGGGCCTATGGCTACACCTTC. Amino acids: CASSLAVPGAYGYTF.

The chain employs TRBV12-3 or TRBV12-4 and TRBJ2-6; 8 bases line up with TRBD1. CDR3 length: 17 residues. V shed 7 bases and J 5 bases; nucleotides not matched to a gene: 13. CDR3 loop: CASKSRTGWPRANVLTF. The CDR3 coding sequence is TGTGCCAGCAAGAGTCGGACAGGGTGGCCGAGGGCCAACGTCCTGACTTTC.

This clonotype turned up a few times. This chain links TRBV20-1 with TRBJ1-1; 7 positions agree with TRBD1. Germline assignment: CDR1 DFQATT and CDR2 SNEGSKA (reference sequence). After removal of 6 bases from V and 0 bases from J, the junction contained 10 bases not matched to a gene. The CDR3 totals 15 residues. Here the CDR3 DNA reads TGCAGTGCGAGGGTGACAGGGTACATGAACACTGAAGCTTTCTTT. It codes for CSARVTGYMNTEAFF.

There are a few counts of this clonotype. The V call is TRBV24-1, the J call TRBJ2-5; D remains unclear. The DNA matches TRBJ2-1 better at its end, which makes the J call doubtful. The CDR3 has 12 residues. CDR1 is KGHDR and CDR2 is SFDVKD in the germline V gene. The CDR3 coding sequence is TGTGCCACCAGTGAGCGAGAAAATGAGCAGTTCTTC. As protein: CATSERENEQFF.

This sequence joins TRBV30 and TRBJ2-3; D is undetermined. Trimming took off 2 bases at V and 8 bases at J, with 11 bases between the two ends. Germline V gene data show CDR1 as GTSNPN and CDR2 as SVGIG (reference sequence). The CDR3 runs to 12 residues. CDR3 sequence (DNA): TGTGCCTGGAGTACCTTAGAAGGTACGCAGTATTTT. It is translated as CAWSTLEGTQYF.

This clonotype has just a few counts. The genes are TRBV4-1 and TRBJ1-2; the match to TRBD1 covers 9 bases. The CDR3 runs 17 residues. With V trimmed by 3 bases and J by 4 bases, 12 bases remained unmatched. Germline V CDR1 and CDR2: MGHRA, YSYEKL. CDR3 residues: CASSHLGPRDRAYGYTF. The CDR3 DNA is TGCGCCAGCAGCCACTTAGGACCACGGGACAGGGCCTATGGCTACACCTTC.

This clonotype showed up just a few times. This chain joins TRBV10-3 and TRBJ2-3; D possibly corresponds to TRBD2 (6 bases). Germline CDR1 and CDR2: ENHRY and SYGVKD. This CDR3 region has 14 residues. The V and J ends lost 6 bases and 6 bases respectively, with 16 bases between them. DNA of the CDR3: TGTGCCATCAGGGAGGGCCTTTCAGGGGATACGCAGTATTTT. Its protein product is CAIREGLSGDTQYF.

The table lists this clonotype with a count of one. CDR3 region: CSAASGLGYEQYF. Here the CDR3 DNA reads TGCAGCGCTGCTAGCGGGCTAGGGTACGAGCAGTACTTC. The J gene is TRBJ2-7, the V gene TRBV29-1; 8 positions agree with TRBD2. J gave up 4 bases and V 7 bases, and 9 bases lay outside the gene matches. Germline V lookup: CDR1 SQVTM, CDR2 ANQGSEA. This CDR3 region has 13 residues.

V usage is TRBV12-3 or TRBV12-4 and J usage is TRBJ2-2; tentatively, D is TRBD2 (6 bases). The CDR3 is made up of 13 amino acids. V was trimmed by 7 bases and J by 6 bases, leaving 12 bases between them. CDR3 residues: CASKWGVPGELFF. The CDR3 DNA sequence: TGTGCCAGCAAATGGGGGGTCCCCGGGGAGCTGTTTTTT.

The V call is TRBV5-1, the J call TRBJ2-1; perhaps D is TRBD1 or TRBD2 (5 bases each). This CDR3 contains 15 residues. The germline V and J ends were trimmed by 4 bases and 1 base, with 12 bases remaining between them. The germline gives CDR1 SGHRS, CDR2 YFSETQ. The CDR3 here is CASSPGTESYNEQFF. CDR3 DNA: TGCGCCAGCAGCCCAGGGACGGAATCCTACAATGAGCAGTTCTTC.

This clonotype was seen a handful of times. J is TRBJ2-3 and V is TRBV12-3 or TRBV12-4, with D possibly matching TRBD1 (6 bases). There are 14 residues in the CDR3. V shed 6 bases and J shed 3 bases, with 13 bases lying between them. CDR3 region: CASRTGRGTDTQYF. CDR3 nucleotide sequence: TGTGCCAGCAGGACCGGTAGGGGGACAGATACGCAGTATTTT.

This chain links TRBV30 with TRBJ2-7; D might be TRBD1 (6 bases). There are 14 residues in the CDR3. Trimming pared 4 bases from V and 0 bases from J, leaving 13 bases between. The germline gives CDR1 GTSNPN, CDR2 SVGIG (reference sequence). The CDR3 protein is CAWTWGPSSYEQYF. For the CDR3, the DNA is TGTGCCTGGACATGGGGGCCAAGCTCCTACGAGCAGTACTTC.

This rearrangement joins TRBV5-1 to TRBJ2-5; 11 nucleotides agree with TRBD1. The J call may be wrong; the DNA end is better matched by TRBJ2-7. CDR1 and CDR2 (germline): SGHRS, YFSETQ. The CDR3 covers 15 residues. DNA for the CDR3: TGCGCCAGCAGGAGGGGACAGGGGGTCTCCTACGAGCAGTACTTC. Protein sequence: CASRRGQGVSYEQYF.

This chain joins TRBV12-3 or TRBV12-4 and TRBJ2-4, with 7 bases identical to TRBD1. This CDR3 has 15 residues. V was clipped by 5 bases and J by 3 bases; unmatched bases: 7. In nucleotides, the CDR3 is TGTGCCAGCAGTCGACAGGGTGGGGGCAAAAACATTCAGTACTTC. Translating it yields CASSRQGGGKNIQYF.